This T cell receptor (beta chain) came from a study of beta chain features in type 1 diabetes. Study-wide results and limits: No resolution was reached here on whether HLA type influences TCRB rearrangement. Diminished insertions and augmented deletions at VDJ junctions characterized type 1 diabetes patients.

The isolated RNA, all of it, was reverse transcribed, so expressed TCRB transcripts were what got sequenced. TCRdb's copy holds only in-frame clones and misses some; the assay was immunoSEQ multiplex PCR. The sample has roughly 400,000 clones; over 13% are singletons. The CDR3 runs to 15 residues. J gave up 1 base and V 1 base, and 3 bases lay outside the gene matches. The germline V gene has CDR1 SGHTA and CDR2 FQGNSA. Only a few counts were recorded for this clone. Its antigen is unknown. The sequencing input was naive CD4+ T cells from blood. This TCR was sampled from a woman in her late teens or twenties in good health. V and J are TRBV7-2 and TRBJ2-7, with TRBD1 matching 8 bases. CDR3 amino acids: CASSLVRTGSYEQYF. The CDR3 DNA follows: TGTGCCAGCAGCTTAGTAAGGACAGGGTCCTACGAGCAGTACTTC.